This T cell receptor (beta chain) originates from a study of CD4 and CD8 cells across lung adenocarcinoma regions. TCRdb re-analysed the PCR reads in MiXCR, keeping a single row per CDR3 protein. The table records around 18,000 distinct CDR3 sequences, roughly 51% of them present only once. Germline-derived CDR1 and CDR2 are MNHNS and SASEGT. The V end was cut by 2 bases, the J end by 1 base, with 14 bases between. The CDR3 contains 16 residues. This TCR was sampled from a female donor with lung adenocarcinoma. The CD4 and CD8 labels of this study may be unreliable. The sequenced material came from CD8+ T cells from the center of a lung tumor. This chain uses TRBV6-1 with TRBJ2-5; D is perhaps TRBD2 (7 bases). CDR3 amino acids: CASSEWGRGTQETQYF. CDR3 bases: TGTGCCAGCAGTGAATGGGGGAGGGGGACCCAAGAGACCCAGTACTTC.